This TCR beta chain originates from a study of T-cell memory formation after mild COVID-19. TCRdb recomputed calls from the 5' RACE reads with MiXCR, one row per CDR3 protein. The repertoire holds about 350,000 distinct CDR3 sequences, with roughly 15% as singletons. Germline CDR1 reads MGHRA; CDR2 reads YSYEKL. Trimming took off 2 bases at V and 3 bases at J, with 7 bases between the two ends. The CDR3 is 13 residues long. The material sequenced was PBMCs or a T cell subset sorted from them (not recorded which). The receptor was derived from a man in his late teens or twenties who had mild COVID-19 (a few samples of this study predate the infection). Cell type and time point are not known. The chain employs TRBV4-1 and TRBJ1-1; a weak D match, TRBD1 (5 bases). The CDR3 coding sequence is TGCGCCAGCAGCCAAAGGGGCGACACTGAAGCTTTCTTT. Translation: CASSQRGDTEAFF.